The clone carrying this TCR beta chain is a singleton in its sample. What it binds is not known. The PCR used 60 Vbeta and 13 Jbeta primers. Using immunoSEQ multiplex PCR, the repertoire was profiled, and TCRdb retains in-frame clones only, with some absent. Of more than 95,000 clones in the sample, around 70% are singletons; the top ten hold about 9.9%. The entry originates in a study of cytomegalovirus exposure and HLA in healthy donors. Study details: Earlier, 100 million to 130 million unique TCR beta sequences were recovered from 170 million or so T cells by an analysis.

Whole-study findings and limits: Follow-up analysis seemed to connect common viral pathogens with several of the most significant clusters identified. The study labeled fewer than 200 TCR beta chains cytomegalovirus-associated.

V was shortened by 0 bases and J by 2 bases, with 19 bases between the two germline ends. Looked up from germline, CDR1 is SGHDN and CDR2 is FVKESK. The CDR3 has 18 residues. V usage is TRBV14 and J usage is TRBJ1-1, with D hard to call. Material for sequencing was PBMCs. The receptor was isolated from a woman in her fifties or sixties in good health and CMV-seropositive. CDR3 region: CASSQDNRRGRRNTEAFF. CDR3 in DNA: TGTGCCAGCAGCCAAGATAATAGGAGAGGGAGGAGAAACACTGAAGCTTTCTTT.